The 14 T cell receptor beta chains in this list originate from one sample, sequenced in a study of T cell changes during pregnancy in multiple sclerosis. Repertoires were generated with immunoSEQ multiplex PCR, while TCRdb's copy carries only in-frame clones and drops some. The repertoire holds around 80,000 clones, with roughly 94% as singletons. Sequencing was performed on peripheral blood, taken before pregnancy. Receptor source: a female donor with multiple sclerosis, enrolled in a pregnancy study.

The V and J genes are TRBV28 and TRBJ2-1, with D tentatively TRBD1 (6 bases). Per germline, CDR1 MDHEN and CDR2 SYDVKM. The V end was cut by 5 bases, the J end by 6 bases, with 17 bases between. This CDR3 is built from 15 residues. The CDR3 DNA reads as TGTGCCAGCAGTGCTCAGGGGATGATGGCCAATGAGCAGTTCTTC. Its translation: CASSAQGMMANEQFF.

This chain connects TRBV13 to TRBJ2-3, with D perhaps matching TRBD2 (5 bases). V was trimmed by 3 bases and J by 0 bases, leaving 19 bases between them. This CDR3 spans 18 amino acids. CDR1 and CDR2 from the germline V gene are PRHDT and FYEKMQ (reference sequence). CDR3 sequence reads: CASSLWVSQRSSTDTQYF. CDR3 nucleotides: TGTGCCAGCAGCTTGTGGGTATCCCAGCGGTCTAGCACAGATACGCAGTATTTT.

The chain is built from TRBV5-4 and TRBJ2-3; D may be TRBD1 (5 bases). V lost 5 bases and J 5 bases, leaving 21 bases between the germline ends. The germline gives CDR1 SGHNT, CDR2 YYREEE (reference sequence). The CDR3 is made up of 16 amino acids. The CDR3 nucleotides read TGTGCCAGCAGTTCTCCGGTGGGGCCTCATAAAGATACGCAGTATTTT. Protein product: CASSSPVGPHKDTQYF.

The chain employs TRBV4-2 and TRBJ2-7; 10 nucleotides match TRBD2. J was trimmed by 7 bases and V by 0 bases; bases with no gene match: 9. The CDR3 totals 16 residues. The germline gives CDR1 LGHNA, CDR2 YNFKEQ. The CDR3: CASSQEGLAGVSEQYF. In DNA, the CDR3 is TGTGCCAGCAGCCAAGAAGGTCTAGCGGGAGTGTCTGAGCAGTACTTC.

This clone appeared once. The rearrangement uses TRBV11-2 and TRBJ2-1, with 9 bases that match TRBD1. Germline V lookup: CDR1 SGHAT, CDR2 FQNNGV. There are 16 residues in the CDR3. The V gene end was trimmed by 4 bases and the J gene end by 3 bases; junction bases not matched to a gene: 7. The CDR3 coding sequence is TGTGCCAGCAGCTCAACCGGGACAGGGTTCTACAATGAGCAGTTCTTC. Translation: CASSSTGTGFYNEQFF. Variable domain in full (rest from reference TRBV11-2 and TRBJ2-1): EAGVAQSPRYKIIEKRQSVAFWCNPISGHATLYWYQQILGQGPKLLIQFQNNGVVDDSQLPKDRFSAERLKGVDSTLKIQPAKLEDSAVYLCASSSTGTGFYNEQFFGPGTRLTVL.

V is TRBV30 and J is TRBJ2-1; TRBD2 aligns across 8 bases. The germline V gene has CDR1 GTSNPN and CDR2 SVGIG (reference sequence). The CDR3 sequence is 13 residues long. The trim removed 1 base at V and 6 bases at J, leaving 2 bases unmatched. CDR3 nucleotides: TGTGCCTGGAGTGCGGGAGGGCCCAATGAGCAGTTCTTC. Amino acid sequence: CAWSAGGPNEQFF.

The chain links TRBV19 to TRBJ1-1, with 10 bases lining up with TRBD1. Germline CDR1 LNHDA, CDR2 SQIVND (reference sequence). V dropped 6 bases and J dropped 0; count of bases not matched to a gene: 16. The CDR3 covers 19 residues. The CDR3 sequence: CASSPDRGTILLMNTEAFF. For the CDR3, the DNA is TGTGCCAGTAGCCCGGACAGGGGGACTATTTTACTTATGAACACTGAAGCTTTCTTT.

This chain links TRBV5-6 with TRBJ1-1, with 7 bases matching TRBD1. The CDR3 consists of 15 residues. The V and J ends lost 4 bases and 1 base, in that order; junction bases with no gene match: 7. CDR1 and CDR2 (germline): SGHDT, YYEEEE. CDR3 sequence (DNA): TGTGCCAGCAGCCGGGACAGCGAGAGGAACACTGAAGCTTTCTTT. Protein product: CASSRDSERNTEAFF. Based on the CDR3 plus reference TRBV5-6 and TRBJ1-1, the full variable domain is DAGVTQSPTHLIKTRGQQVTLRCSPKSGHDTVSWYQQALGQGPQFIFQYYEEEERQRGNFPDRFSGHQFPNYSSELNVNALLLGDSALYLCASSRDSERNTEAFFGQGTRLTVV.

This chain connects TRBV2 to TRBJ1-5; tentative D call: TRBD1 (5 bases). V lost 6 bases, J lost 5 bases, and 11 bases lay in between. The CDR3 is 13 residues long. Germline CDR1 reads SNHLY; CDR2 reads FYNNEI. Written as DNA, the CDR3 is TGTGCCAGCAGGGCGGGGGACTATCAGCCCCAGCATTTT. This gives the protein CASRAGDYQPQHF.

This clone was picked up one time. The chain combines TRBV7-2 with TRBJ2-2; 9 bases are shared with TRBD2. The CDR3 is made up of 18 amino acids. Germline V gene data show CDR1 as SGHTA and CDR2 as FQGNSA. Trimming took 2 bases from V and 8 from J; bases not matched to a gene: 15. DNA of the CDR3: TGTGCCAGCAGCTTACCCCTAGCGGGAAAACAAGTAGTGGGGGAGCTGTTTTTT. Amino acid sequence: CASSLPLAGKQVVGELFF. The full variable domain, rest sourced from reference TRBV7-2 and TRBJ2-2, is GAGVSQSPSNKVTEKGKDVELRCDPISGHTALYWYRQSLGQGLEFLIYFQGNSAPDKSGLPSDRFSAERTGGSVSTLTIQRTQQEDSAVYLCASSLPLAGKQVVGELFFGEGSRLTVL.

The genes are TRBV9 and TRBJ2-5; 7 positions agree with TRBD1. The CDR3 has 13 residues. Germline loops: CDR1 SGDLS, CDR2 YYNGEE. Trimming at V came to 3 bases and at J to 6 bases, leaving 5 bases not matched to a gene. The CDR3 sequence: CASSGTGAQTQYF. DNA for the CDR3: TGTGCCAGCAGCGGTACAGGGGCGCAGACCCAGTACTTC.

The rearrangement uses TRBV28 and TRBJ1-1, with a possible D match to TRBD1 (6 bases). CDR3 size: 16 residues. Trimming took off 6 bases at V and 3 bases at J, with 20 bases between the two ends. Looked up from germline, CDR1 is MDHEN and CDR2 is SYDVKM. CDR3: CASRVGGGGGYTEAFF. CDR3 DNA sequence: TGTGCCAGCAGAGTGGGCGGGGGAGGGGGGTACACTGAAGCTTTCTTT.

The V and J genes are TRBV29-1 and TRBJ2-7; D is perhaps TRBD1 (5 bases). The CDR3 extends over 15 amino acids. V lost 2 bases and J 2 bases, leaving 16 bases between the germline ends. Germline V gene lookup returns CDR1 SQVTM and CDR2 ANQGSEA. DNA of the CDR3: TGCAGCGTTGAAATGGCCCAGGGATTTACCTACGAGCAGTACTTC. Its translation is CSVEMAQGFTYEQYF.

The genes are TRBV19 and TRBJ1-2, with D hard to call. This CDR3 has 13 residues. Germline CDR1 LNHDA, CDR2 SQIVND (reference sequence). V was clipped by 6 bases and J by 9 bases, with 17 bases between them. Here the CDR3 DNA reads TGTGCCAGTAGCCCCGGACGGGATTTTCGCTACACCTTC. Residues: CASSPGRDFRYTF.